This T cell receptor beta chain was recorded in a study of shared clonotypes between healthy human individuals. This clone was detected once. Only in-frame clones appear in the TCRdb table, and some are missing; sequencing was by immunoSEQ multiplex PCR. The sample lists over a million clones, roughly 74% occurring once. Splitting of CD4+ cells produced CD45RA+ naive and CD45RA-negative memory subsets. This CDR3 comprises 15 residues. V shed 3 bases and J 6 bases; nucleotides not matched to a gene: 6. CDR1 and CDR2 from the germline V gene are SGHNT and YYREEE (reference sequence). The chain recombines TRBV5-4 with TRBJ1-2; 12 nucleotides match TRBD1. Sequenced sample: memory CD4+ T cells from PBMCs. The subset: CD45RA-negative fraction. This TCR came from a man between 18 and 29 years old in good health. Some clones in this sample may be carry-over from other donors' samples. The CDR3 region is CASSSPGQGAHGYTF. The CDR3 coding sequence is TGTGCCAGCAGCTCCCCGGGACAGGGGGCGCATGGCTACACCTTC.